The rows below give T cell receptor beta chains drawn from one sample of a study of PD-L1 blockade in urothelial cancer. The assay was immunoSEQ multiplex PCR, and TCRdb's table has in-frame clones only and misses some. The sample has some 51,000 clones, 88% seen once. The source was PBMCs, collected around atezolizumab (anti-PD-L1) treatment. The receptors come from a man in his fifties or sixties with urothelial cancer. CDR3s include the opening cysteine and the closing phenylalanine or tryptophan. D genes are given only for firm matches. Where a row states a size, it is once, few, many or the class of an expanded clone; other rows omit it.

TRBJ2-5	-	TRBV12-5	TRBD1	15	TGTGCTAGTGGCGATCTGACAGGGGGTCAAGAGACCCAGTACTTC	CASGDLTGGQETQYF
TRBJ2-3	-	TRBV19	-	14	TGTGCCAGTAGTATAGAGTCTAGTCCAGATACGCAGTATTTT	CASSIESSPDTQYF
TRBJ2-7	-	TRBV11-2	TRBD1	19	TGTGCCAGCAGCTTAGTAGGGGGCTCGGTGGGTTCGAGGATGGGTGGGCAGTACTTC	CASSLVGGSVGSRMGGQYF
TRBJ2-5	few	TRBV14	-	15	TGTGCCAGCAGCCTAGGACTGATAGTCCAAGAGACCCAGTACTTC	CASSLGLIVQETQYF
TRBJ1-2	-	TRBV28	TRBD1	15	TGTGCCAGCAGTTTGTGGGACAGGGGGATGAAGGGCTACACCTTC	CASSLWDRGMKGYTF
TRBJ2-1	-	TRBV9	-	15	TGTGCCAGCAGCGTAGAAGGAGTTACCTACAATGAGCAGTTCTTC	CASSVEGVTYNEQFF
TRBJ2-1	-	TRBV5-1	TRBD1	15	TGCGCCAGCAGCCCGGGACAGGGGGGGAACAATGAGCAGTTCTTC	CASSPGQGGNNEQFF
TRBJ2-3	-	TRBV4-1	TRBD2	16	TGCGCCAGCAGCCCTGGACTAGCCCGACGTACAGATACGCAGTATTTT	CASSPGLARRTDTQYF
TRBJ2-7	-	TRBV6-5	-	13	TGTGCCAGCAGTTACTCGAATAGTCTCGAGCAGTACTTC	CASSYSNSLEQYF
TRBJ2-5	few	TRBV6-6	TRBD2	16	TGTGCCAGCAGTTATGGGACTAGCGGGGCCCAAGAGACCCAGTACTTC	CASSYGTSGAQETQYF
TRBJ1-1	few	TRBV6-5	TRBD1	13	TGTGCCAGCAGGTCCAGTGGACAGGGGTTGGCTTTCTTT	CASRSSGQGLAFF
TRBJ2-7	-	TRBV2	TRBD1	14	TGTGCCAGCAAAGGGCAGGGGGCTGTCTACGAGCAGTACTTC	CASKGQGAVYEQYF
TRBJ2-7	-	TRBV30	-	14	TGTGCCTGGAGTGTGGGGCAGGGGCCGTACGAGCAGTACTTC	CAWSVGQGPYEQYF
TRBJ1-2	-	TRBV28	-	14	TGTGCCAGCAGTTTAAATCCGGGAAACTATGGCTACACCTTC	CASSLNPGNYGYTF
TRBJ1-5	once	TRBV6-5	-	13	TGTGCCAGCAGCTCCGCTCCAAGCCAGCCCCAGCATTTT	CASSSAPSQPQHF
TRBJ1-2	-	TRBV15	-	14	TGTGCCACCAGCAGAGATTTGTCAGACTATGGCTACACCTTC	CATSRDLSDYGYTF
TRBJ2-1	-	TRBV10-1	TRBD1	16	TGCGCCAGCAGCTCGGACAGGGACCCCCCCTACAATGAGCAGTTCTTC	CASSSDRDPPYNEQFF
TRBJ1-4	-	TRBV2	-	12	TGTGCCAGCAGCGACACAATTGAAAAACTGTTTTTT	CASSDTIEKLFF
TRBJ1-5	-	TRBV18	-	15	TGTGCCAGCTCACCTGGGCAGGGGCAAGGTCAGCCCCAGCATTTT	CASSPGQGQGQPQHF
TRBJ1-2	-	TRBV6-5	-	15	TGTGCCAGCAGTTACTCGAAGCAGGGGTCCTATGGCTACACCTTC	CASSYSKQGSYGYTF
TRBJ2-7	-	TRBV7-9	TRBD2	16	TGTGCCAGCAGGACCTCGGGGGGGCGCCTATCCGACGAGCAGTACTTC	CASRTSGGRLSDEQYF
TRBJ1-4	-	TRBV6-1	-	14	TGTGCCAGCACCGAGGGGGGGCTGAATGAAAAACTGTTTTTT	CASTEGGLNEKLFF
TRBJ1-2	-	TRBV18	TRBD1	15	TGTGCCAGCTCACCCGGGACAGGGAACAACTATGGCTACACCTTC	CASSPGTGNNYGYTF
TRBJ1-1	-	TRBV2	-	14	TGTGCCAGGGACGGGGAGAAAATGAACACTGAAGCTTTCTTT	CARDGEKMNTEAFF
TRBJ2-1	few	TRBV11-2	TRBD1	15	TGTGCCAGCAGCTCCCCAATACAGGGGGCACATGAGCAGTTCTTC	CASSSPIQGAHEQFF
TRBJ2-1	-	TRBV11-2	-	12	TGTGCCAGCAGCTTAGAATCTCGACACCAGTTCTTC	CASSLESRHQFF